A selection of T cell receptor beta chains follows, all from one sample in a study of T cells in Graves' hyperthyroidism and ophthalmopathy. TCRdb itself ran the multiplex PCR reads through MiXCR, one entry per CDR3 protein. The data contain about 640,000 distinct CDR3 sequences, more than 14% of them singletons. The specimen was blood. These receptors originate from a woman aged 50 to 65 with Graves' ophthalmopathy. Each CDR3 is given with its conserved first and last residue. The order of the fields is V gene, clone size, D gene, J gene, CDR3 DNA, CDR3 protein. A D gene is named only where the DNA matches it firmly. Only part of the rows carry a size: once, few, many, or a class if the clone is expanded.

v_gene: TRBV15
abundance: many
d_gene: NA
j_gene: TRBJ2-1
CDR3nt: TGTGCCACCAGCAGAGCCGCCAATGAGCAGTTCTTC
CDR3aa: CATSRAANEQFF

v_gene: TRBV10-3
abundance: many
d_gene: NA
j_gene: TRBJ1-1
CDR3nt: TGTGCCACTGGACAGAGAGGGGTGAACACTGAAGCTTTCTTT
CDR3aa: CATGQRGVNTEAFF

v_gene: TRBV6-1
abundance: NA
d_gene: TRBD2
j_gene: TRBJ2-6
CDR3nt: TGTGCCAGCAGTAGTGGGGACTACCCGAGCTCTGGGGCCAACGTCCTGACTTTC
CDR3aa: CASSSGDYPSSGANVLTF

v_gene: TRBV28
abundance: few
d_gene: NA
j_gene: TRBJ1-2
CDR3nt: TGTGCCAGCACCCCGGGGACCAATAACTATGGCTACACCTTC
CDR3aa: CASTPGTNNYGYTF

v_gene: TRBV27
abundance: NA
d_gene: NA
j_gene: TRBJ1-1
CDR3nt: TGTGCCAGCAGTTTAACCGGGACCTACGAAGCTTTCTTT
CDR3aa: CASSLTGTYEAFF

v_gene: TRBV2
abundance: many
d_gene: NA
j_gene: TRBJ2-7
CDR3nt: TGTGCCAGCAGTGAATTTGGGACGGTCTCCTACGAGCAGTACTTC
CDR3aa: CASSEFGTVSYEQYF

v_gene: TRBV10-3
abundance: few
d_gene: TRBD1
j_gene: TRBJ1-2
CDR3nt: TGTGCCATCAGTGAAAGGACAGGGAATGGCTACACCTTC
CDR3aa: CAISERTGNGYTF

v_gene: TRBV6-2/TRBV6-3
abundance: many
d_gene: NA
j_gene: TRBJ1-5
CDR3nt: TGTGCCAGCAGTTACATGGCGGGCAATCAGCCCCAGCATTTT
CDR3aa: CASSYMAGNQPQHF

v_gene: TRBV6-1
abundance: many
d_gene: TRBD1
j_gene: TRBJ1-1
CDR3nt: TGTGCCAGCAGTGCCACAGGGGTCACTGAAGCTTTCTTT
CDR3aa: CASSATGVTEAFF

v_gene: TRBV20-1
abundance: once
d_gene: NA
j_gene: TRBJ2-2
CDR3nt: TGCAGTGCAGGGGTTGGGTACACCGGGGAGCTGTTTTTT
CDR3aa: CSAGVGYTGELFF

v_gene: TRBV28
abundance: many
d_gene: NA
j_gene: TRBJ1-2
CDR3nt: TGTGCCAGCAGTTTGAAAGGGGATATTAACTATGGCTACACCTTC
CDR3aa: CASSLKGDINYGYTF